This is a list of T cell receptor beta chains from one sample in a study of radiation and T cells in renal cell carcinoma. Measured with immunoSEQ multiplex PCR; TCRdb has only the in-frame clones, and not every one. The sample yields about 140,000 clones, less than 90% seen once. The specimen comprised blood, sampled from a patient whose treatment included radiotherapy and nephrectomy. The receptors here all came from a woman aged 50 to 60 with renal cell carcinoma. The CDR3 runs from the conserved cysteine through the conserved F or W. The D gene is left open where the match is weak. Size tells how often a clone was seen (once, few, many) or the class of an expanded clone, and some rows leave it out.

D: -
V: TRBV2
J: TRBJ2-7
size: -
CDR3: CASTWSLRDEQYF
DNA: TGTGCCAGCACTTGGTCCCTTCGCGACGAGCAGTACTTC

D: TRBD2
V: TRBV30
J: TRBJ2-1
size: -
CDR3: CAWSTPGLATEQFF
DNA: TGTGCCTGGAGTACGCCGGGACTAGCTACTGAGCAGTTCTTC

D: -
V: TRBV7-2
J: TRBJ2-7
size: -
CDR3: CASSFNRDYEQYF
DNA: TGTGCCAGCAGCTTTAATAGGGACTACGAGCAGTACTTC

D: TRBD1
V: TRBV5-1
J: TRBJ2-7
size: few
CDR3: CASSFWTGEGEQYF
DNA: TGCGCCAGCAGCTTCTGGACAGGGGAGGGCGAGCAGTACTTC

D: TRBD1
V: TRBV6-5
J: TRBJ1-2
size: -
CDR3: CASSSHRGNYGYTF
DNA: TGTGCCAGCAGTTCTCACAGGGGGAACTATGGCTACACCTTC

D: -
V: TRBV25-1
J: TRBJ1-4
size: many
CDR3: CASSARDEKLFF
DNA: TGTGCCAGCAGTGCCCGGGATGAAAAACTGTTTTTT

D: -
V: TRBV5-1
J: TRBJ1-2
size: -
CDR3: CASSLVPAGANYGYTF
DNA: TGCGCCAGCAGCTTGGTGCCAGCGGGCGCTAACTATGGCTACACCTTC

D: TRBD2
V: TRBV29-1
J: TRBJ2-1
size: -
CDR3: CSAQLAGGIISSYNEQFF
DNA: TGCAGCGCGCAACTAGCGGGAGGGATTATAAGCTCCTACAATGAGCAGTTCTTC

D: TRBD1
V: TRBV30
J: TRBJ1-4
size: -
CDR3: CAWSVRTGWEKLFF
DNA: TGTGCCTGGAGTGTCCGGACAGGGTGGGAAAAACTGTTTTTT

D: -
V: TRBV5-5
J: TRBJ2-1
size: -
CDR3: CASSPGLYAPHEQFF
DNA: TGTGCCAGCAGCCCCGGACTATATGCACCCCATGAGCAGTTCTTC

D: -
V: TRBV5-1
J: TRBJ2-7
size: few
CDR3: CASSEGPYEQYF
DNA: TGCGCCAGCAGCGAAGGGCCCTACGAGCAGTACTTC

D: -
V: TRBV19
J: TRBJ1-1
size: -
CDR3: CASSIGGAIATEAFF
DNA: TGTGCCAGTAGTATAGGGGGCGCGATTGCCACTGAAGCTTTCTTT

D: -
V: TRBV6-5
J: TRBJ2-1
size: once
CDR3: CASSGSNNEQFF
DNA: TGTGCCAGCTCGGGCTCTAACAATGAGCAGTTCTTC

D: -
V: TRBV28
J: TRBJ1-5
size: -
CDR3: CASSPPVPRGNQPQHF
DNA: TGTGCCAGCAGCCCACCTGTACCGAGGGGCAATCAGCCCCAGCATTTT

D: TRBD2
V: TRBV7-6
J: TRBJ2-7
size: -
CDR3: CASSLVRGDEQYF
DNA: TGTGCCAGCAGCTTAGTACGGGGGGACGAGCAGTACTTC

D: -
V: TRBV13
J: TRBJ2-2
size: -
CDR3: CASSLGLRIARGTGELFF
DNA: TGTGCCAGCAGCTTAGGCCTACGGATAGCTCGGGGTACCGGGGAGCTGTTTTTT

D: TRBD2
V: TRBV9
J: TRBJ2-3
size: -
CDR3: CASSVAAGGGDTQYF
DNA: TGTGCCAGCAGCGTAGCCGCGGGGGGTGGGGATACGCAGTATTTT

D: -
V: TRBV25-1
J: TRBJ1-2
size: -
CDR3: CASSAGNYGYTF
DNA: TGTGCCAGCAGTGCAGGGAATTATGGCTACACCTTC

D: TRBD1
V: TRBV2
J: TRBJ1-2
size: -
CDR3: CASRAGGGNGYTF
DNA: TGTGCCAGCAGGGCAGGGGGCGGAAATGGCTACACCTTC

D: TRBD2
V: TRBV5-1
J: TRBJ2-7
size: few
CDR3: CASSLAGDTYEQYF
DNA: TGCGCCAGCAGTCTAGCGGGAGACACCTACGAGCAGTACTTC

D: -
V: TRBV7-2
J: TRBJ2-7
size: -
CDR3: CASSPNSGLSSYEQYF
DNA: TGTGCCAGCAGCCCAAACAGCGGGCTAAGCTCCTACGAGCAGTACTTC

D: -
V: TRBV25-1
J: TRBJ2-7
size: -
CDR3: CASSFRNYEQYF
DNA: TGTGCCAGCAGTTTTAGAAACTACGAGCAGTACTTC

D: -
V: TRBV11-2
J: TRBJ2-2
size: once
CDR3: CASSLGAPGELFF
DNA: TGTGCCAGCAGCTTGGGGGCCCCCGGGGAGCTGTTTTTT

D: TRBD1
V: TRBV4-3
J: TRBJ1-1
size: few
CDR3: CASSQDLGQGGTEAFF
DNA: TGCGCCAGCAGCCAAGATCTAGGACAGGGTGGCACTGAAGCTTTCTTT

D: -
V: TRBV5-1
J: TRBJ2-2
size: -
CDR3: CASSLDGSGTGELFF
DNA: TGCGCCAGCAGCTTGGACGGATCGGGGACCGGGGAGCTGTTTTTT

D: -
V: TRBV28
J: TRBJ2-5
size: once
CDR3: CASGTGMRETQYF
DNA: TGTGCCAGCGGGACGGGAATGAGAGAGACCCAGTACTTC

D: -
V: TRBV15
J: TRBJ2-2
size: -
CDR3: CATSTATGELFF
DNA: TGTGCCACCAGCACCGCTACCGGGGAGCTGTTTTTT

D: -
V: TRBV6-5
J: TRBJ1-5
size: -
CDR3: CASRERTTNQPQHF
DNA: TGTGCCTCCAGGGAAAGGACTACTAATCAGCCCCAGCATTTT

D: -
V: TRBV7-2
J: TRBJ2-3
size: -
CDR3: CASSPGGDTDTQYF
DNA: TGTGCCAGCAGCCCTGGGGGAGACACAGATACGCAGTATTTT

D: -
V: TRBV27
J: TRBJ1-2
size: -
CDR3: CASSVDEDYGYTF
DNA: TGTGCCAGCAGCGTCGACGAAGACTATGGCTACACCTTC

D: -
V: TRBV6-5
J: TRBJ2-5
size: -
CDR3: CASSRAGAIETQYF
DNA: TGTGCCAGCAGTCGTGCGGGGGCCATCGAGACCCAGTACTTC

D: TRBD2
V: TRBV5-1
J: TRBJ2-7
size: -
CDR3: CASSLTSGGIEQYF
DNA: TGCGCCAGCAGCTTGACTAGCGGGGGTATCGAGCAGTACTTC

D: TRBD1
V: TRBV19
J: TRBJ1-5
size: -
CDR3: CASSMQGVHQPQHF
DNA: TGTGCCAGTAGTATGCAGGGGGTGCATCAGCCCCAGCATTTT

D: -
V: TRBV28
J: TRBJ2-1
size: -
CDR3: CASSLPPQVRNEQFF
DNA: TGTGCCAGCAGTTTACCCCCACAGGTCCGGAATGAGCAGTTCTTC

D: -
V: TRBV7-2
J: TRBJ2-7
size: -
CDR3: CASRFGGSYEQYF
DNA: TGTGCCAGCAGGTTCGGGGGCTCCTACGAGCAGTACTTC

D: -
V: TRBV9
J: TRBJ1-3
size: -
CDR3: CASSVQGGSSGNTIYF
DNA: TGTGCCAGCAGCGTTCAGGGCGGGAGCTCTGGAAACACCATATATTTT

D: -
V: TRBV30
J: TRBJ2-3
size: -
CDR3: CAWSRGARDTQYF
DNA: TGTGCCTGGAGTAGGGGGGCGCGAGATACGCAGTATTTT

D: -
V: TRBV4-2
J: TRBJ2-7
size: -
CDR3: CASSQEVASGMSYEQYF
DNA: TGTGCCAGCAGCCAAGAAGTCGCCTCGGGAATGAGCTACGAGCAGTACTTC

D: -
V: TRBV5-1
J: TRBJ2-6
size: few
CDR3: CASSRSLGGANVLTF
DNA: TGCGCCAGCAGCAGGAGTTTGGGTGGGGCCAACGTCCTGACTTTC

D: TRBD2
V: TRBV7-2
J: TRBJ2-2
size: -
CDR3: CASSLAGSGGTGELFF
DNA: TGTGCCAGCAGCTTAGCTGGGAGCGGGGGTACCGGGGAGCTGTTTTTT

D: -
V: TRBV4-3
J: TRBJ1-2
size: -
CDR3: CASSARTEAKGYTF
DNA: TGCGCCAGCAGCGCCCGGACAGAGGCGAAGGGCTACACCTTC

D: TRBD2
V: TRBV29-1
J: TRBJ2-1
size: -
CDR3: CSVTTEAGAFNEQFF
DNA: TGCAGCGTTACCACTGAGGCGGGAGCGTTCAATGAGCAGTTCTTC

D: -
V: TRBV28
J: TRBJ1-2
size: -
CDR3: CASYNYGYTF
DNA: TGTGCCAGCTATAACTATGGCTACACCTTC

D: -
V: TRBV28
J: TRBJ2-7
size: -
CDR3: CASSLSRVSSYEQYF
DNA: TGTGCCAGCAGTTTATCTAGGGTTAGCTCCTACGAGCAGTACTTC

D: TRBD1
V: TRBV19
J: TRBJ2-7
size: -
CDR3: CASTRTGVSYEQYF
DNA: TGTGCCAGTACCAGGACAGGGGTCTCCTACGAGCAGTACTTC

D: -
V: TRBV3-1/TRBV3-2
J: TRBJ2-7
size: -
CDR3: CASSGPQYF
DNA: TGTGCCAGCAGCGGGCCGCAGTACTTC

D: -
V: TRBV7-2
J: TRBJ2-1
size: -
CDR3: CASSLPVGEQFF
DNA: TGTGCCAGCAGCTTACCGGTAGGTGAGCAGTTCTTC

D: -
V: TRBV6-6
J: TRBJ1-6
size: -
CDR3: CASRTPEGDGSPLHF
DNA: TGTGCCAGCAGAACCCCCGAGGGGGATGGTTCACCCCTCCACTTT